Listed below are T cell receptor beta chains from one sample, sequenced in a study of blood T cell repertoires in COVID-19. Clones were read by immunoSEQ multiplex PCR, and TCRdb kept only the in-frame ones, dropping some. The sample records fewer than 250,000 clones, roughly 85% being singletons. Sequenced input: PBMCs or T cells enriched from blood (not recorded which). The source is a woman aged 40 to 55 with acute COVID-19. Each CDR3 is given with its conserved first and last residue. The D gene is left open where the match is weak. Only part of the rows carry a size: once, few, many, or a class if the clone is expanded.

cdr3_length,j_call,d_call,v_call,clone_size,cdr3_nt,cdr3_aa
14,TRBJ1-1,.,TRBV28,.,TGTGCCAGCACCGTCTCGGGGTTGAACACTGAAGCTTTCTTT,CASTVSGLNTEAFF
14,TRBJ2-1,TRBD1,TRBV29-1,once,TGCACAGTCACAGGGGGGACCTCCTACAATGAGCAGTTCTTC,CTVTGGTSYNEQFF
18,TRBJ2-1,TRBD2,TRBV19,.,TGTGCCAGTAGTCGAAGGGGGACTAGCGATAGCTCCTACAATGAGCAGTTCTTC,CASSRRGTSDSSYNEQFF
12,TRBJ1-2,.,TRBV27,.,TGTGCCAGCAGGGGCCCGGCCCCTGGCTACACCTTC,CASRGPAPGYTF
20,TRBJ2-1,TRBD2,TRBV9,.,TGTGCCAGCAGCGTAGGTTGGGGGACTAGCGGGAGGACCTCCTACAATGAGCAGTTCTTC,CASSVGWGTSGRTSYNEQFF
19,TRBJ2-5,TRBD2,TRBV7-3,.,TGTGCCAGCAGCTCCCGACTAGCGGAAGGGACCCAGGTAGAGGAGACCCAGTACTTC,CASSSRLAEGTQVEETQYF
13,TRBJ1-1,.,TRBV27,.,TGTGCCAGCAGTAAAAGGGAGGGTACTGAAGCTTTCTTT,CASSKREGTEAFF
14,TRBJ1-1,.,TRBV3-1/TRBV3-2,.,TGTGCCAGCAGCCAAGGTTACGGGTTGACTGAAGCTTTCTTT,CASSQGYGLTEAFF
16,TRBJ2-1,TRBD2,TRBV28,once,TGTGCCGGCAGCTTACTAGCGGGAGGGATTGGGGATGAGCAGTTCTTC,CAGSLLAGGIGDEQFF
16,TRBJ2-3,.,TRBV4-2,.,TGTGCCAGCAGCCAGGGGGGTACAGGTTACACAGATACGCAGTATTTT,CASSQGGTGYTDTQYF
13,TRBJ2-2,.,TRBV19,once,TGTGCCAGTAGTACCCTGAACACCGGGGAGCTGTTTTTT,CASSTLNTGELFF
14,TRBJ2-7,TRBD2,TRBV2,.,TGTGCCAGCAGTTTCACGACTAGCGGGAGCGAGCCGTACTTC,CASSFTTSGSEPYF
14,TRBJ1-5,.,TRBV28,.,TGTGCCAGCAGTCACCGACAGGACCGGGGGCCCCAGCATTTT,CASSHRQDRGPQHF
18,TRBJ2-1,.,TRBV7-6,.,TGTGCCAGCAGCCCACGCCCTGGAGGCTCCAGCTCCTACAATGAGCAGTTCTTC,CASSPRPGGSSSYNEQFF
16,TRBJ2-1,TRBD2,TRBV9,.,TGTGCCAGCAGCGGGTGGACTAGCGTCGGGGGTAATGAGCAGTTCTTC,CASSGWTSVGGNEQFF
17,TRBJ2-6,TRBD2,TRBV19,.,TGTGCCAGTGATATTAGCGGGAGGGCCTCTGGGGCCAACGTCCTGACTTTC,CASDISGRASGANVLTF
17,TRBJ2-1,TRBD2,TRBV28,.,TGTGCCAGCAGCCGGAGCGGGGGGAGGAGCTCCTACAATGAGCAGTTCTTC,CASSRSGGRSSYNEQFF
14,TRBJ1-5,TRBD1,TRBV30,.,TGTGCCTGGACCCAGGGGGGATCCCATCAGCCCCAGCATTTT,CAWTQGGSHQPQHF
16,TRBJ1-5,TRBD1,TRBV6-2/TRBV6-3,.,TGTGCCAGCAGTTACTCCACAGGGGGAAGCAATCAGCCCCAGCATTTT,CASSYSTGGSNQPQHF
14,TRBJ2-3,.,TRBV9,.,TGTGCCAGCAGCGCACAGGGTTTTTCGGATACGCAGTATTTT,CASSAQGFSDTQYF
14,TRBJ1-5,.,TRBV2,.,TGTGCCAGCAAGGGCGGGGACAGCAATCAGCCCCAGCATTTT,CASKGGDSNQPQHF
17,TRBJ1-6,TRBD1,TRBV27,once,TGTGCCAGCAGTCCCCGACAGGGTAGCTCCTATAATTCACCCCTCCACTTT,CASSPRQGSSYNSPLHF
13,TRBJ1-2,.,TRBV28,.,TGTGCCAGCAAGGACAGTACTAACTATGGCTACACCTTC,CASKDSTNYGYTF
15,TRBJ2-1,TRBD2,TRBV13,.,TGTGCCAGCAGCTTCAGGACTAGCGCAAACAATGAGCAGTTCTTC,CASSFRTSANNEQFF
17,TRBJ2-2,TRBD1,TRBV7-9,.,TGTGCCAGCAGCAACACCGGGGTGACAGGGGTAATCGGGGAGCTGTTTTTT,CASSNTGVTGVIGELFF
15,TRBJ1-6,.,TRBV9,.,TGTGCCAGCAGCCCCCTTGGGCAGACTAATTCACCCCTCCACTTT,CASSPLGQTNSPLHF
16,TRBJ1-4,.,TRBV5-1,.,TGCGCCAGCAGCTTGGAAGGTGTACAGATAAATGAAAAACTGTTTTTT,CASSLEGVQINEKLFF
17,TRBJ2-2,TRBD2,TRBV18,.,TGTGCCAGCTCACCATTCTCTAGCGGGCCGAACACCGGGGAGCTGTTTTTT,CASSPFSSGPNTGELFF
12,TRBJ1-2,.,TRBV28,.,TGTGCCAGCAGTTTAGTACAGTATGGCTACACCTTC,CASSLVQYGYTF
14,TRBJ1-1,.,TRBV6-6,.,TGTGCCAGCACCCCGACAGGACGCAACACTGAAGCTTTCTTT,CASTPTGRNTEAFF
14,TRBJ1-1,.,TRBV28,.,TGTGCCAGCAGTTTCCCCGTGGGGGGCACTGAAGCTTTCTTT,CASSFPVGGTEAFF
13,TRBJ2-3,TRBD2,TRBV7-2,.,TGTGCCAGCAGCTTAGAAACCGGGAGGGCGCAGTATTTT,CASSLETGRAQYF
14,TRBJ1-1,.,TRBV7-9,once,TGTGCCAGCAGCTTACCCCCGGGAAGGACTGAAGCTTTCTTT,CASSLPPGRTEAFF
14,TRBJ2-7,TRBD2,TRBV15,.,TGTGCCACCAGCGTCGGGGGGACGACCTACGAGCAGTACTTC,CATSVGGTTYEQYF
14,TRBJ2-7,.,TRBV2,.,TGTGCCAGCAGTCTCACGAAGACAGCCTACGAGCAGTACTTC,CASSLTKTAYEQYF
14,TRBJ2-7,TRBD2,TRBV5-1,few,TGCGCCAGCAGCTTCCTAGCGGAGGGCTACGAGCAGTACTTC,CASSFLAEGYEQYF
16,TRBJ1-1,TRBD1,TRBV5-4,.,TGTGCCAGCACCGTAGGGGGCCACAGCCTTTACACTGAAGCTTTCTTT,CASTVGGHSLYTEAFF
17,TRBJ2-1,TRBD2,TRBV13,.,TGTGCCAGCAGCTCCCCCCGGACTAGCGGGATCTACAATGAGCAGTTCTTC,CASSSPRTSGIYNEQFF
16,TRBJ2-2,.,TRBV27,.,TGTGCCAGCAGTCTGACAGATTCTGAAAACACCGGGGAGCTGTTTTTT,CASSLTDSENTGELFF
15,TRBJ2-1,TRBD2,TRBV7-8,.,TGTGCCAGCAGCCATGGAGCGGGAGGAACGGCTGAGCAGTTCTTC,CASSHGAGGTAEQFF
17,TRBJ1-2,TRBD1,TRBV11-3,.,TGTGCCAGCATCCCAAGGCCGGGGGACAGGGGGCGGCGGGGCTACACCTTC,CASIPRPGDRGRRGYTF
15,TRBJ2-7,.,TRBV19,.,TGTGCCAGTAGTATAGGCCAGGGGAGCTCCTACGAGCAGTACTTC,CASSIGQGSSYEQYF
12,TRBJ2-7,.,TRBV3-1/TRBV3-2,.,TGTGCCAGCAGCCCAGGGGTGGGAGAGCAGTACTTC,CASSPGVGEQYF
13,TRBJ2-7,.,TRBV5-4,.,TGTGCCAGCAGCTTGCGTCCTAACTACGAGCAGTACTTC,CASSLRPNYEQYF
14,TRBJ1-1,.,TRBV30,.,TGTGCCTGGAGTGTTGGGACTTTGAACACTGAAGCTTTCTTT,CAWSVGTLNTEAFF
16,TRBJ2-1,TRBD2,TRBV2,.,TGTGCCAGCAGTGAACCGGGGACTAGCGGGGTTCGGGAGCAGTTCTTC,CASSEPGTSGVREQFF
15,TRBJ1-4,.,TRBV25-1,.,TGTGCCAGCAGTATTCGGGGATCAACTAATGAAAAACTGTTTTTT,CASSIRGSTNEKLFF
16,TRBJ2-1,TRBD2,TRBV11-2,.,TGTGCCAGCAGCTTAGAAGGCGGGAGCTCCTACAATGAGCAGTTCTTC,CASSLEGGSSYNEQFF
17,TRBJ1-3,.,TRBV18,once,TGTGCCAGCTCACCACGCGAATTGCCTTCCTCTGGAAACACCATATATTTT,CASSPRELPSSGNTIYF
16,TRBJ2-6,TRBD1,TRBV28,once,TGTGCCAGCGGTGGGGACAGGGGTTTTGGGGCCAACGTCCTGACTTTC,CASGGDRGFGANVLTF
15,TRBJ2-7,TRBD2,TRBV5-1,.,TGCGCCAGCAGCTTCCCAGCGGGAGGTTCCTACGAGCAGTACTTC,CASSFPAGGSYEQYF